This passage covers 21 T cell receptor beta chains from one sample sequenced in a study of technical replicates of blood from a handful of donors. Using immunoSEQ multiplex PCR, the repertoire was profiled, and TCRdb retains in-frame clones only, with some absent. The profile covers fewer than 110,000 clones, with nearly 96% appearing a single time and around 0.2% taken by the ten largest. The source material was T cells isolated from PBMCs. Receptors originate from a human donor in good health.

The V gene is TRBV29-1, the J gene TRBJ1-2; TRBD1 aligns across 8 bases. The germline V gene has CDR1 SQVTM and CDR2 ANQGSEA. Trimming cost V 4 bases and J 2 bases; bases outside gene matches: 0. The CDR3 extends over 12 amino acids. CDR3 coding DNA: TGCAGCGTTGGGGACAGGAACTATGGCTACACCTTC. This encodes CSVGDRNYGYTF.

DNA for the CDR3: TGCAGCGTTCTGAGGGGCCACTTCAACCGGGGGTATGGCTACACCTTC. Translation: CSVLRGHFNRGYGYTF. This chain links TRBV29-1 with TRBJ1-2; D may be TRBD1 (5 bases). V lost 5 bases, J lost 5 bases, and 24 bases lay in between. The CDR3 has 16 residues. Germline CDR1 reads SQVTM; CDR2 reads ANQGSEA.

The chain recombines TRBV5-1 with TRBJ2-6, with 7 bases matching TRBD1. Losses at the gene ends were 0 bases for V and 0 bases for J; bases not matched to a gene: 3. The germline V gene encodes CDR1 SGHRS and CDR2 YFSETQ. CDR3 size: 17 residues. The CDR3 spells CASSLGPGGSGANVLTF. The CDR3 DNA sequence: TGCGCCAGCAGCTTGGGCCCAGGGGGCTCTGGGGCCAACGTCCTGACTTTC.

The rearrangement joins TRBV28 to TRBJ1-2, with 7 positions matching TRBD1. V trimming: 5 bases; J trimming: 4 bases; junction bases outside the gene matches: 13. The germline V gene has CDR1 MDHEN and CDR2 SYDVKM. The CDR3 length is 16 residues. In DNA, the CDR3 is TGTGCCAGCAGTCCATCCCGGGGGACAGTCGCCTATGGCTACACCTTC. This encodes CASSPSRGTVAYGYTF.

V is TRBV10-1 and J is TRBJ1-1; 7 bases align to TRBD1. The V gene end was trimmed by 0 bases and the J gene end by 4 bases; junction bases not matched to a gene: 5. The CDR3 sequence is 15 residues long. Germline CDR1 reads WNHNN; CDR2 reads SYGVQD (reference sequence). CDR3 sequence (DNA): TGCGCCAGCAGTGAGTCGAAGACAGGGCCCACTGAAGCTTTCTTT. Its protein is CASSESKTGPTEAFF.

V and J are TRBV5-1 and TRBJ2-3; D perhaps matches TRBD1 (6 bases). The CDR3 is 15 residues long. Trimming removed 5 bases from V and 0 bases from J, with 13 bases in between. Germline-derived CDR1 and CDR2 are SGHRS and YFSETQ. DNA for the CDR3: TGCGCCAGCAGGGAGGCAGGGGTTAGCACAGATACGCAGTATTTT. Its translation: CASREAGVSTDTQYF. The complete variable domain, with remaining parts taken from reference TRBV5-1 and TRBJ2-3, reads KAGVTQTPRYLIKTRGQQVTLSCSPISGHRSVSWYQQTPGQGLQFLFEYFSETQRNKGNFPGRFSGRQFSNSRSEMNVSTLELGDSALYLCASREAGVSTDTQYFGPGTRLTVL.

This chain joins TRBV7-8 and TRBJ2-7; perhaps TRBD2 as D (5 bases). V lost 5 bases and J 3 bases, leaving 14 bases between the germline ends. There are 14 residues in the CDR3. Germline V gene sequence: CDR1 SGHVS, CDR2 FQNEAQ. The CDR3 loop reads CASSLRAAIYEQYF. For the CDR3, the DNA is TGTGCCAGCAGCCTTAGAGCGGCCATCTACGAGCAGTACTTC.

Only one count was recorded for this clone. The chain links TRBV6-1 to TRBJ2-5; 9 bases fit TRBD2. Trimming cost V 2 bases and J 9 bases; bases outside gene matches: 10. Germline-derived CDR1 and CDR2 are MNHNS and SASEGT. The CDR3 spans 15 residues. CDR3 bases: TGTGCCAGCAGTGAAAGAACTAGCGGGCCCCCCGCCCAGTACTTC. Its translation is CASSERTSGPPAQYF.

This chain joins TRBV7-2 and TRBJ2-7, with 11 positions matching TRBD2. CDR3 length: 15 amino acids. J gave up 4 bases and V 4 bases, and 6 bases lay outside the gene matches. Per germline, CDR1 SGHTA and CDR2 FQGNSA. CDR3 loop: CASSSWTSGLYEQYF. CDR3 coding DNA: TGTGCCAGCAGCTCCTGGACTAGCGGGCTATACGAGCAGTACTTC.

The rearrangement uses TRBV19 and TRBJ1-4, with TRBD1 identical over 10 bases. This CDR3 region has 14 residues. V dropped 3 bases and J dropped 7; count of bases not matched to a gene: 2. Looked up from germline, CDR1 is LNHDA and CDR2 is SQIVND (reference sequence). CDR3 nucleotide sequence: TGTGCCAGTAGTATCCGGGACAGGGGTGAAAAACTGTTTTTT. This encodes CASSIRDRGEKLFF.

V usage is TRBV14 and J usage is TRBJ2-5, with a weak D call TRBD1 (5 bases). The CDR3 runs 14 residues. V was trimmed by 4 bases and J by 2 bases, leaving 11 bases between them. Looked up from germline, CDR1 is SGHDN and CDR2 is FVKESK. The CDR3 reads CASSLTAGQETQYF. The CDR3 DNA is TGTGCCAGCAGCCTCACGGCAGGGCAAGAGACCCAGTACTTC.

The chain is built from TRBV5-1 and TRBJ1-4; D is unclear. The CDR3 totals 14 residues. From germline, CDR1 is SGHRS and CDR2 YFSETQ. V lost 4 bases and J 0 bases, leaving 7 bases between the germline ends. The CDR3 DNA follows: TGCGCCAGCAGCGTAGTTGCAACTAATGAAAAACTGTTTTTT. It codes for CASSVVATNEKLFF.

The rearrangement joins TRBV21-1 to TRBJ2-1; TRBD1 is the table's D call and was not checked against the DNA. TRBV21-1 is deemed a pseudogene. The CDR3 loop spans 18 amino acids. The DNA for the CDR3 is TGTGCCAGCAGCAATTATAGTGTTGGGACAGGGGTTTTCTATGAGCAGTTCTTC. Translated: CASSNYSVGTGVFYEQFF.

The chain uses TRBV5-1 and TRBJ2-3; possible D gene TRBD2, 6 bases. The germline V gene has CDR1 SGHRS and CDR2 YFSETQ. Trimming left V 0 bases short and J 4 bases short, with 12 bases between. This CDR3 is 15 amino acids long. The CDR3 region has the DNA TGCGCCAGCAGCTTGGTTACTAGCTACCCAGATACGCAGTATTTT. Translated: CASSLVTSYPDTQYF.

The J gene is TRBJ2-7, the V gene TRBV27, with 8 bases lining up with TRBD2. Per germline, CDR1 MNHEY and CDR2 SMNVEV (reference sequence). J gave up 3 bases and V 3 bases, and 4 bases lay outside the gene matches. The CDR3 is 14 amino acids. The CDR3 loop reads CASSFGGEGYEQYF. The CDR3 DNA sequence: TGTGCCAGCAGTTTCGGGGGGGAAGGCTACGAGCAGTACTTC.

The rearrangement links TRBV9 to TRBJ2-7; TRBD1 aligns across 8 bases. Germline assignment: CDR1 SGDLS and CDR2 YYNGEE. V shed 4 bases and J 7 bases; nucleotides not matched to a gene: 10. The CDR3 is made up of 14 amino acids. The CDR3 loop is CASSFTRQGREQYF. Here the CDR3 DNA reads TGTGCCAGCAGCTTTACTAGACAGGGGAGGGAGCAGTACTTC.

J is TRBJ2-3 and V is TRBV13; 7 nucleotides align to TRBD2. The germline gives CDR1 PRHDT, CDR2 FYEKMQ (reference sequence). The CDR3 spans 15 residues. V trimming: 4 bases; J trimming: 1 base; junction bases outside the gene matches: 5. As DNA, the CDR3 is TGTGCCAGCAGCTCGGGGGGAGGCCGCACAGATACGCAGTATTTT. This gives the protein CASSSGGGRTDTQYF.

This chain uses TRBV7-2 with TRBJ2-7; the match to TRBD2 covers 7 bases. The CDR3 consists of 15 residues. Trimming cost V 2 bases and J 3 bases; bases outside gene matches: 7. Germline V CDR1 and CDR2: SGHTA, FQGNSA. In DNA, the CDR3 is TGTGCCAGCAGCTTAATGGGCGGGAGTTTCTACGAGCAGTACTTC. Its translation: CASSLMGGSFYEQYF.

V gene TRBV7-9 combines with J gene TRBJ2-7; weak D call: TRBD2 (5 bases). V lost 1 base, J lost 7 bases, and 8 bases lay in between. CDR3 length: 12 residues. The germline V gene encodes CDR1 SEHNR and CDR2 FQNEAQ (reference sequence). The CDR3 nucleotides read TGTGCCAGCAGCTTAGACAGAGGGGAGCAGTACTTC. This codes for CASSLDRGEQYF.

V is TRBV9 and J is TRBJ1-4, with 9 bases aligning to TRBD1. Germline V gene data show CDR1 as SGDLS and CDR2 as YYNGEE. The CDR3 contains 15 residues. V lost 0 bases, J lost 5 bases, and 2 bases stayed unmatched. The CDR3 coding sequence is TGTGCCAGCAGCGTAGACAGGGGGCGAAATGAAAAACTGTTTTTT. This gives the protein CASSVDRGRNEKLFF.

As DNA, the CDR3 is TGTGCCATCACCCGAGGAGGGGTTAACTATGGCTACACCTTC. Protein product: CAITRGGVNYGYTF. This sequence joins TRBV25-1 and TRBJ1-2; D might be TRBD1 (5 bases). Germline-derived CDR1 and CDR2 are MGHDK and SYGVNS. Trimming left V 10 bases short and J 1 base short, with 16 bases between. The CDR3 extends over 14 amino acids.